A single sample is the source of the 18 T cell receptor beta chains below, sequenced in a study of OX40 agonist ivuxolimab in advanced cancers. Assay used: immunoSEQ multiplex PCR; TCRdb lists only in-frame clones, some missing. This table has 63,000 or so clones, 85% to 90% appearing once. The material was CD4+ or CD8+ T cells sorted from blood, obtained in a trial of the OX40 agonist ivuxolimab. These TCRs come from an adult with an advanced solid tumor such as melanoma, head and neck, liver or kidney cancer.

This clone was counted only a few times. The chain is built from TRBV25-1 and TRBJ2-5; 8 bases agree with TRBD2. The V gene end was trimmed by 1 base and the J gene end by 4 bases; junction bases not matched to a gene: 2. Germline V gene lookup returns CDR1 MGHDK and CDR2 SYGVNS. The CDR3 runs 14 residues. The CDR3 DNA follows: TGTGCCAGCAGTGAATCGGGGGGGTTAGAGACCCAGTACTTC. This encodes CASSESGGLETQYF.

The V and J genes are TRBV5-5 and TRBJ1-2, with 11 bases that match TRBD1. The CDR3 has 16 amino acids. The germline CDR1 and CDR2 sequences are SGHKS and YYEKEE (reference sequence). V lost 0 bases to trimming and J lost 3 bases; unmatched junction nucleotides: 4. The CDR3 here is CASSLEGQGEYYGYTF. The DNA for the CDR3 is TGTGCCAGCAGCTTGGAGGGACAGGGGGAGTACTATGGCTACACCTTC. Drawing the rest from reference TRBV5-5 and TRBJ1-2, the complete variable domain is DAGVTQSPTHLIKTRGQQVTLRCSPISGHKSVSWYQQVLGQGPQFIFQYYEKEERGRGNFPDRFSARQFPNYSSELNVNALLLGDSALYLCASSLEGQGEYYGYTFGSGTRLTVV.

This chain uses TRBV9 with TRBJ2-5; 8 bases agree with TRBD1. Germline assignment: CDR1 SGDLS and CDR2 YYNGEE. V dropped 0 bases and J dropped 5; count of bases not matched to a gene: 9. The length of the CDR3 is 16 residues. CDR3 protein: CASSVGLLTGAETQYF. In nucleotides, the CDR3 is TGTGCCAGCAGCGTAGGGTTGTTGACAGGGGCTGAGACCCAGTACTTC.

This chain links TRBV6-1 with TRBJ2-7, with a tentative D call TRBD2 (5 bases). In germline, CDR1 is MNHNS, CDR2 SASEGT. The CDR3 contains 15 residues. Between the trimmed V and J ends, which lost 4 bases and 4 bases, there was a span of 17 bases. Here the CDR3 DNA reads TGTGCCAGCAGTGTTGGACTGGAGAGATCTTACGAGCAGTACTTC. As protein: CASSVGLERSYEQYF.

The chain links TRBV5-4 to TRBJ2-7; 9 nucleotides line up with TRBD2. Germline CDR1 reads SGHNT; CDR2 reads YYREEE (reference sequence). V dropped 3 bases and J dropped 5; count of bases not matched to a gene: 0. CDR3 length: 12 residues. CDR3 DNA sequence: TGTGCCAGCAGCTCTAGCGGGAACGAGCAGTACTTC. Translation: CASSSSGNEQYF.

V and J are TRBV4-2 and TRBJ2-5, with 7 bases that match TRBD2. This CDR3 has 14 amino acids. V was clipped by 4 bases and J by 5 bases; unmatched bases: 7. Germline-derived CDR1 and CDR2 are LGHNA and YNFKEQ. The CDR3 nucleotides are TGTGCCAGCAGCCCTAGCGGTCCCGGGGAGACCCAGTACTTC. This gives the protein CASSPSGPGETQYF.

The chain couples TRBV27 to TRBJ2-2; 7 bases fit TRBD1. Germline-derived CDR1 and CDR2 are MNHEY and SMNVEV (reference sequence). Trimming at V came to 10 bases and at J to 2 bases, leaving 7 bases not matched to a gene. CDR3 length equals 14 residues. CDR3 sequence (DNA): TGTGCCACCCGTAGGGGGCCAAACACCGGGGAGCTGTTTTTT. Translating gives CATRRGPNTGELFF.

The CDR3 nucleotides read TGTGCCAGCAGCTTGGGAAGGACCCTCTCCTACGAGCAGTACTTC. Its protein is CASSLGRTLSYEQYF. The chain has TRBV5-4 and TRBJ2-7; D is ambiguous. V lost 0 bases, J lost 0 bases, and 10 bases lay in between. Germline V gene lookup returns CDR1 SGHNT and CDR2 YYREEE (reference sequence). The CDR3 totals 15 residues.

V gene TRBV6-6 combines with J gene TRBJ2-1, with 9 bases aligning to TRBD2. CDR1 and CDR2 (germline): MNHNY, SVGAGI (reference sequence). V gave up 2 bases and J gave up 15 bases; unmatched junction bases: 5. The CDR3 loop spans 12 amino acids. The CDR3 is CASSYAGTSTFF. The CDR3 DNA reads as TGTGCCAGCAGTTACGCCGGGACTAGCACGTTCTTC.

The rearrangement joins TRBV7-3 to TRBJ1-1, with D perhaps TRBD1 (5 bases). V was shortened by 3 bases and J by 0 bases, with 8 bases between the two germline ends. The CDR3 sequence is 14 residues long. The germline gives CDR1 SGHTA, CDR2 FQGTGA. DNA of the CDR3: TGTGCCAGCAGCTTGGGACGGATGAACACTGAAGCTTTCTTT. The encoded protein is CASSLGRMNTEAFF.

The chain joins TRBV5-4 to TRBJ2-2; D is possibly TRBD1 (6 bases). Germline CDR1 is SGHNT and CDR2 is YYREEE (reference sequence). V lost 1 base and J lost 6, with 16 bases in between. The length of the CDR3 is 16 residues. In DNA form, the CDR3 reads TGTGCCAGCAGCTTGCCCCACAGGGTTCAGGCCGGGGAGCTGTTTTTT. It translates to CASSLPHRVQAGELFF.

The chain joins TRBV28 to TRBJ1-3, with unresolved D. CDR1 is MDHEN and CDR2 is SYDVKM in the germline V gene. V lost 5 bases and J 4 bases, leaving 15 bases between the germline ends. The CDR3 contains 15 residues. As DNA, the CDR3 is TGTGCCAGCAGTCCACCCGCAGGTTCCGGAAACACCATATATTTT. Protein: CASSPPAGSGNTIYF.

The chain couples TRBV18 to TRBJ1-5; 7 nucleotides match TRBD1. CDR3 size: 14 residues. The V and J ends lost 2 bases and 6 bases, in that order; junction bases with no gene match: 4. The germline V gene encodes CDR1 KGHSH and CDR2 LQKENI. The CDR3 DNA reads as TGTGCCAGCTCACCAGTGGCAGGGGGTCAGCCCCAGCATTTT. Its translation: CASSPVAGGQPQHF. Based on the CDR3 plus reference TRBV18 and TRBJ1-5, the full variable domain is NAGVMQNPRHLVRRRGQEARLRCSPMKGHSHVYWYRQLPEEGLKFMVYLQKENIIDESGMPKERFSAEFPKEGPSILRIQQVVRGDSAAYFCASSPVAGGQPQHFGDGTRLSIL.

This clone was observed a few times. The chain links TRBV29-1 to TRBJ2-1, with TRBD2 matching over 8 bases. In germline, CDR1 is SQVTM, CDR2 ANQGSEA. This CDR3 has 14 amino acids. Losses at the gene ends were 4 bases for V and 7 bases for J; bases not matched to a gene: 9. The CDR3 DNA reads TGCAGCGTTGCCATAGCGGGAATGAGTAATGAGCAGTTCTTC. Translation: CSVAIAGMSNEQFF.

V usage is TRBV5-4 and J usage is TRBJ2-1; D call uncertain. V was cut by 4 bases and J by 10 bases, with 12 bases left in between. The CDR3 totals 12 residues. Germline assignment: CDR1 SGHNT and CDR2 YYREEE (reference sequence). DNA for the CDR3: TGTGCCAGCAGCCGCCTTGGGGTCGAGCAGTTCTTC. It is translated as CASSRLGVEQFF.

The rearrangement links TRBV7-3 to TRBJ2-5, with D perhaps assigned TRBD1 or TRBD2 (5 bases each). This CDR3 region has 13 residues. V lost 5 bases and J 2 bases, leaving 9 bases between the germline ends. The germline V gene encodes CDR1 SGHTA and CDR2 FQGTGA. Here the CDR3 DNA reads TGTGCCAGCAGCAAGGGACCACAAGAGACCCAGTACTTC. It encodes CASSKGPQETQYF.

The J gene is TRBJ2-1, the V gene TRBV5-4; weak D call: TRBD2 (5 bases). Per the germline V gene, CDR1 is SGHNT and CDR2 is YYREEE (reference sequence). Trimming cost V 4 bases and J 0 bases, with 14 bases left between them. This CDR3 comprises 16 residues. The CDR3 loop is CASSRLLDPSYNEQFF. The CDR3 DNA is TGTGCCAGCAGCCGTCTACTAGACCCCTCCTACAATGAGCAGTTCTTC.

The chain has TRBV4-1 and TRBJ1-5; a weak D match, TRBD1 (5 bases). V was pared by 4 bases and J by 6 bases, with 13 bases between. CDR1 is MGHRA and CDR2 is YSYEKL in the germline V gene. CDR3 length: 14 residues. The CDR3 coding sequence is TGCGCCAGCAGCCCCGGGAGTCAGGGTCAGCCCCAGCATTTT. It translates to CASSPGSQGQPQHF.